Each of the 24 T cell receptor beta chains below was sequenced from the same sample in a study of T-cell reconstitution after alpha-beta-depleted transplantation in children. Researchers prepared the TCRbeta library using unique molecular identifiers, the study reports. TCRdb re-analysed the PCR reads in MiXCR, keeping a single row per CDR3 protein. The sample yields about 500,000 distinct CDR3 sequences, roughly 33% seen once. Source: PBMCs from the stem cell graft donor, taken from the stem cell graft. The receptors here all came from a human donor who donated a stem cell graft to a child with aplastic anemia.

This clonotype has a single count. The rearrangement joins TRBV27 to TRBJ1-1; 10 positions match TRBD1. CDR3 length: 14 residues. After removal of 7 bases from V and 6 bases from J, the junction contained 8 bases not matched to a gene. CDR1 and CDR2 from the germline V gene are MNHEY and SMNVEV (reference sequence). The CDR3 loop is CASIRDRGGAEAFF. Here the CDR3 DNA reads TGTGCCAGCATTAGGGACAGGGGAGGTGCTGAAGCTTTCTTT.

About this clonotype itself: Mismatch with germline at one junction end may stem from a read error. V is TRBV13 and J is TRBJ2-7, with 10 nucleotides matching TRBD2. Per germline, CDR1 PRHDT and CDR2 FYEKMQ (reference sequence). The CDR3 loop spans 16 amino acids. The CDR3 reads CASSLGLAEASYEQYF. For the CDR3, the DNA is TGTGCCAGCAGCCTAGGACTAGCGGAAGCCTCCTACGAGCAGTACTTC. The whole variable domain, remainder taken from reference TRBV13 and TRBJ2-7, is AAGVIQSPRHLIKEKRETATLKCYPIPRHDTVYWYQQGPGQDPQFLISFYEKMQSDKGSIPDRFSAQQFSDYHSELNMSSLELGDSALYFCASSLGLAEASYEQYFGPGTRLTVT.

The chain links TRBV7-8 to TRBJ2-1; perhaps TRBD1 as D (6 bases). Germline V gives CDR1 SGHVS, CDR2 FQNEAQ. CDR3 length equals 13 residues. V was pared by 4 bases and J by 6 bases, with 10 bases between. Here the CDR3 reads CASSSRDTNEQFF. In DNA, the CDR3 is TGTGCCAGCAGCTCCCGGGACACCAATGAGCAGTTCTTC. The whole variable domain, filled in from reference TRBV7-8 and TRBJ2-1, reads GAGVSQSPRYKVAKRGQDVALRCDPISGHVSLFWYQQALGQGPEFLTYFQNEAQLDKSGLPSDRFFAERPEGSVSTLKIQRTQQEDSAVYLCASSSRDTNEQFFGPGTRLTVL.

CDR3 amino acids: CASSLRVGIWEFF. CDR3 in DNA: TGTGCCAGCAGCTTACGGGTCGGAATTTGGGAGTTCTTC. The chain links TRBV7-8 to TRBJ2-1; D is unclear. Germline V gene data show CDR1 as SGHVS and CDR2 as FQNEAQ. The CDR3 runs to 13 residues. The V end was cut by 2 bases, the J end by 14 bases, with 16 bases between.

The gene calls are TRBV10-3 and TRBJ1-2, with 7 bases aligning to TRBD1. The germline CDR1 and CDR2 sequences are ENHRY and SYGVKD. The CDR3 contains 12 residues. Trimming removed 10 bases from V and 4 bases from J; junction bases left unmatched: 6. CDR3 DNA: TGTGCCACACGGACAGGAGGCTATGGCTACACCTTC. This gives the protein CATRTGGYGYTF.

The chain couples TRBV6-2 or TRBV6-3 to TRBJ1-5; D uncertain. The V gene's germline CDR1 is MNHEY and CDR2 SVGEGT. The CDR3 totals 15 residues. V lost 4 bases, J lost 2 bases, and 12 bases lay in between. CDR3 protein: CASSSAHVGNQPQHF. The DNA of the CDR3 is TGTGCCAGCAGTTCGGCGCATGTAGGCAATCAGCCCCAGCATTTT.

The sample holds a few counts of this clonotype. The CDR3 nucleotides read TGCGCCAGCAGCTATGCAGGGGCCGCCCCCTACGAGCAGTACTTC. Amino acid sequence: CASSYAGAAPYEQYF. The chain couples TRBV5-1 to TRBJ2-7, with TRBD1 as a possible D gene (6 bases). Germline CDR1 is SGHRS and CDR2 is YFSETQ. The CDR3 is 15 residues long. The germline V and J ends were trimmed by 3 bases and 2 bases, with 15 bases remaining between them.

The chain employs TRBV24-1 and TRBJ2-2; D uncertain. CDR1 is KGHDR and CDR2 is SFDVKD in the germline V gene. CDR3 length: 14 residues. Trimming took off 2 bases at V and 5 bases at J, with 8 bases between the two ends. DNA of the CDR3: TGTGCCACCAGTGATTCTGGCCGAACCGGGGAGCTGTTTTTT. As protein: CATSDSGRTGELFF.

The CDR3 loop is CASSWGTSGHNEQFF. The CDR3, as DNA: TGCGCCAGCAGCTGGGGGACTAGCGGGCACAATGAGCAGTTCTTC. This chain links TRBV5-1 with TRBJ2-1; 12 bases agree with TRBD2. The CDR3 covers 15 residues. J gave up 5 bases and V 3 bases, and 3 bases lay outside the gene matches. Germline loops: CDR1 SGHRS, CDR2 YFSETQ. Together with reference TRBV5-1 and TRBJ2-1, the CDR3 gives the full variable domain: KAGVTQTPRYLIKTRGQQVTLSCSPISGHRSVSWYQQTPGQGLQFLFEYFSETQRNKGNFPGRFSGRQFSNSRSEMNVSTLELGDSALYLCASSWGTSGHNEQFFGPGTRLTVL.

CDR3 nucleotides: TGCGCCAGCAGCTTGGTGGCAGGGAAAGGGTCTGAGCAGTTCTTC. It codes for CASSLVAGKGSEQFF. The rearrangement joins TRBV5-1 to TRBJ2-1; TRBD1 is a possible D gene (5 bases). Germline V gene data show CDR1 as SGHRS and CDR2 as YFSETQ. This CDR3 region has 15 residues. The V and J ends lost 0 bases and 9 bases respectively, with 16 bases between them.

This clonotype was observed at least ten times. The chain couples TRBV20-1 to TRBJ2-7; D is possibly TRBD2 (6 bases). CDR3 length equals 13 residues. Germline CDR1 reads DFQATT; CDR2 reads SNEGSKA (reference sequence). Trimming cost V 3 bases and J 2 bases, with 11 bases left between them. This CDR3 reads CSASPGVPYEQYV. In nucleotides, the CDR3 is TGCAGTGCTAGCCCGGGGGTCCCCTACGAGCAGTACGTC.

A few counts support this clonotype. V is TRBV29-1 and J is TRBJ1-1; the D gene is possibly TRBD1 (5 bases). The CDR3 sequence is 13 residues long. V dropped 5 bases and J dropped 0 bases, with 10 bases sitting between them. Per the germline V gene, CDR1 is SQVTM and CDR2 is ANQGSEA. CDR3 bases: TGCAGCGTTTTGACAGTAATGAACACTGAAGCTTTCTTT. Translating it yields CSVLTVMNTEAFF. Full variable domain (rest looked up from reference TRBV29-1 and TRBJ1-1): SAVISQKPSRDICQRGTSLTIQCQVDSQVTMMFWYRQQPGQSLTLIATANQGSEATYESGFVIDKFPISRPNLTFSTLTVSNMSPEDSSIYLCSVLTVMNTEAFFGQGTRLTVV.

The CDR3 DNA reads TGTGCCAGCTCACCATCGGCCTCCTGGGGGAATGAGCAGTTCTTC. Translated, it gives CASSPSASWGNEQFF. The rearrangement uses TRBV18 and TRBJ2-1, with D perhaps TRBD1 or TRBD2 (5 bases each). This CDR3 contains 15 residues. V was trimmed by 2 bases and J by 7 bases, leaving 15 bases between them. The germline V gene encodes CDR1 KGHSH and CDR2 LQKENI.

This clonotype was seen a few times. The chain carries TRBV19 and TRBJ2-7, with TRBD2 matching over 8 bases. Trimming removed 3 bases from V and 0 bases from J; junction bases left unmatched: 1. There are 14 residues in the CDR3. Germline V gives CDR1 LNHDA, CDR2 SQIVND (reference sequence). The CDR3 is CASSITSGSYEQYF. CDR3 in DNA: TGTGCCAGTAGTATTACTAGCGGCTCCTACGAGCAGTACTTC.

This clonotype was observed a few times. The chain is built from TRBV4-3 and TRBJ2-7; possible D gene TRBD2, 5 bases. V was clipped by 0 bases and J by 1 base, with 7 bases between them. The CDR3 sequence is 14 residues long. Germline lookup yields CDR1 LGHNA and CDR2 YSLEER. This CDR3 is CASSQEWESYEQYV. CDR3 nucleotides: TGCGCCAGCAGCCAAGAGTGGGAGTCCTACGAGCAGTACGTC.

V usage is TRBV30 and J usage is TRBJ1-2; no firm D call. The CDR3 extends over 14 amino acids. Germline V gene lookup returns CDR1 GTSNPN and CDR2 SVGIG (reference sequence). V was trimmed by 0 bases and J by 3 bases, leaving 11 bases between them. The CDR3 region is CAWSVSGIYYGYTF. The CDR3 bases are TGTGCCTGGAGTGTTTCGGGGATCTACTATGGCTACACCTTC.

The gene calls are TRBV25-1 and TRBJ2-5; weak D call: TRBD2 (6 bases). V was cut by 4 bases and J by 1 base, with 13 bases left in between. CDR1 and CDR2 from the germline V gene are MGHDK and SYGVNS. CDR3 size: 15 residues. For the CDR3, the DNA is TGTGCCAGCAGTGCCCGGGACGGGGGCCAAGAGACCCAGTACTTC. Amino acid sequence: CASSARDGGQETQYF.

The rearrangement uses TRBV7-9 and TRBJ2-1; unclear D gene. Trimming stripped 3 bases from V and 8 bases from J, with 5 bases between. The CDR3 totals 11 residues. Germline loops: CDR1 SEHNR, CDR2 FQNEAQ (reference sequence). As DNA, the CDR3 is TGTGCCAGCAGCTTGTTTTATGAGCAGTTCTTC. It yields the protein CASSLFYEQFF.

The chain uses TRBV7-8 and TRBJ2-7; 11 nucleotides match TRBD2. Germline CDR1 reads SGHVS; CDR2 reads FQNEAQ. The CDR3 totals 15 residues. Unmatched junction bases numbered 2, after V lost 2 bases and J lost 2 bases. The DNA of the CDR3 is TGTGCCAGCAGCTTAACTAGCGGGGGACCCTACGAGCAGTACTTC. Its protein product is CASSLTSGGPYEQYF.

The chain is built from TRBV11-2 and TRBJ1-1, with no clear D. V was trimmed by 7 bases and J by 6 bases, leaving 18 bases between them. The CDR3 is made up of 14 amino acids. From germline, CDR1 is SGHAT and CDR2 FQNNGV. The CDR3 protein is CASNDMEVLPEAFF. The CDR3 nucleotides are TGTGCCAGCAACGACATGGAGGTACTCCCTGAAGCTTTCTTT. Complete variable domain (other parts from reference TRBV11-2 and TRBJ1-1): EAGVAQSPRYKIIEKRQSVAFWCNPISGHATLYWYQQILGQGPKLLIQFQNNGVVDDSQLPKDRFSAERLKGVDSTLKIQPAKLEDSAVYLCASNDMEVLPEAFFGQGTRLTVV.

The rearrangement links TRBV5-1 to TRBJ2-5; D not certain. This CDR3 is built from 14 residues. Trimming left V 0 bases short and J 2 bases short, with 8 bases between. Germline loops: CDR1 SGHRS, CDR2 YFSETQ. The CDR3 is CASSLDPPQETQYF. The CDR3 DNA sequence: TGCGCCAGCAGCTTGGATCCCCCTCAAGAGACCCAGTACTTC.

This chain uses TRBV19 with TRBJ1-1; no clear D. The germline V gene encodes CDR1 LNHDA and CDR2 SQIVND (reference sequence). Trimming pared 3 bases from V and 5 bases from J, leaving 13 bases between. CDR3 length: 14 residues. CDR3 amino acids: CASSIGGLSTEAFF. The CDR3 region has the DNA TGTGCCAGTAGTATTGGTGGGCTCTCTACTGAAGCTTTCTTT.

This clonotype was counted ten times or more. This chain connects TRBV5-1 to TRBJ2-1, with D unclear. Trimming stripped 0 bases from V and 5 bases from J, with 6 bases between. The CDR3 totals 13 residues. The germline gives CDR1 SGHRS, CDR2 YFSETQ. The CDR3 DNA sequence: TGCGCCAGCAGCTTGGCCCCCAACAATGAGCAGTTCTTC. Protein: CASSLAPNNEQFF.

This clonotype has a count of ten or more. V and J are TRBV29-1 and TRBJ1-2; D uncertain. Germline lookup yields CDR1 SQVTM and CDR2 ANQGSEA. V was trimmed by 0 bases and J by 5 bases, leaving 4 bases between them. CDR3 length: 11 residues. In DNA, the CDR3 is TGCAGCGTTGAAGATCGATATGGCTACACCTTC. Protein sequence: CSVEDRYGYTF. Together with reference TRBV29-1 and TRBJ1-2, the CDR3 gives the full variable domain: SAVISQKPSRDICQRGTSLTIQCQVDSQVTMMFWYRQQPGQSLTLIATANQGSEATYESGFVIDKFPISRPNLTFSTLTVSNMSPEDSSIYLCSVEDRYGYTFGSGTRLTVV.